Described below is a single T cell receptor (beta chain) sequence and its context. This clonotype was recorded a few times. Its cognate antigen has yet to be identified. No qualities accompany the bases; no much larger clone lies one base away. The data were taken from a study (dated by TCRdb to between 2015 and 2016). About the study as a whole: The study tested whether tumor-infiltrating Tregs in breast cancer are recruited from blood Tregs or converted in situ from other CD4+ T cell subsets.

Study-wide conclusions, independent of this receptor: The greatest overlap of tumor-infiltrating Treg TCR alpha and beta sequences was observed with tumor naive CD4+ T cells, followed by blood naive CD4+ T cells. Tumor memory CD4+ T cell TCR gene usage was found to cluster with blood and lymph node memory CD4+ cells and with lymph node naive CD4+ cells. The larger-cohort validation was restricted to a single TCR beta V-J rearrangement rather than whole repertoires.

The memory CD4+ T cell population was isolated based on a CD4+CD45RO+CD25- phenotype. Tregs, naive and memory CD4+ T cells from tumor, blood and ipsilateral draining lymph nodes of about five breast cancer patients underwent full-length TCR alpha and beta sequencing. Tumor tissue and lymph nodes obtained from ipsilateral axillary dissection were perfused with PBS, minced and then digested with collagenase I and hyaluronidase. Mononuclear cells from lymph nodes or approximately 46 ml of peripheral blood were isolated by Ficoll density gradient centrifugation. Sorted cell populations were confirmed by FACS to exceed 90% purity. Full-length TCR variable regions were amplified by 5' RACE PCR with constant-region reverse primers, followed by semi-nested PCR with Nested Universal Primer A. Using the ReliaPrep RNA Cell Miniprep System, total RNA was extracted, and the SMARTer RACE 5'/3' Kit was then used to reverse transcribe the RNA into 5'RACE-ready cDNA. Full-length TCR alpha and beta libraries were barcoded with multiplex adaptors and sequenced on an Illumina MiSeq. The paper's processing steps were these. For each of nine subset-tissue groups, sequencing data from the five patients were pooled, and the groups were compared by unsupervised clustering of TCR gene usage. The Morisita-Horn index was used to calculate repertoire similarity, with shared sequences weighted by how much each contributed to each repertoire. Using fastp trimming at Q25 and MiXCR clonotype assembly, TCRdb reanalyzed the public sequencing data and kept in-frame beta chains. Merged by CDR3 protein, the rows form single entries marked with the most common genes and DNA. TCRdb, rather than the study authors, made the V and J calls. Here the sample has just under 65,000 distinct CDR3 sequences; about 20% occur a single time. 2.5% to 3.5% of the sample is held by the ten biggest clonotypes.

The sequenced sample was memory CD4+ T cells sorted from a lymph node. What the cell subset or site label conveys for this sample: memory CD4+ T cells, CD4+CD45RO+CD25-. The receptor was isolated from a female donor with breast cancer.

CDR3 reads: CASSIGGNTGELFF. The DNA sequence is given as TGTGCCAGCAGCATAGGGGGCAACACCGGGGAGCTGTTTTTT. Rearrangement joined TRBV7-9 to TRBJ2-2; 7 middle bases align to TRBD1. The germline V gene (reference sequence) specifies SEHNR as CDR1 and FQNEAQ as CDR2. Reading from cysteine to phenylalanine, the CDR3 counts 14 amino acids. The only DNA kept is the CDR3, 42 bases in frame from the first base. Trimming removed 5 bases from V and 2 bases from J; the gene matches leave 2 bases unexplained.